A selection of T cell receptor beta chains follows, all from one sample in a study of blood T cell repertoires in COVID-19. The method was immunoSEQ multiplex PCR; TCRdb's version includes in-frame clones alone and lacks a portion of them. Among under 90,000 clones listed, around 83% were seen once. Sequencing was carried out using peripheral blood. These receptors were obtained from an elderly man with acute or convalescent COVID-19. The CDR3 runs from the conserved cysteine through the conserved F or W. The D gene is left open where the match is weak. Part of the rows lack a size; the others show once, few, many or a class for expanded clones.

>TRBJ1-5|TRBV19|NA|once
CASSIGVFQPQHF
TGTGCCAGTAGTATAGGAGTGTTTCAGCCCCAGCATTTT
>TRBJ1-6|TRBV28|TRBD1|NA
CASSLSGGVTSPLHF
TGTGCCAGCAGTTTATCAGGGGGCGTAACTTCACCCCTCCACTTT
>TRBJ1-1|TRBV19|TRBD1|NA
CASSADRGLTEAFF
TGTGCCAGTAGTGCGGACAGGGGGCTCACTGAAGCTTTCTTT
>TRBJ1-1|TRBV5-5|NA|NA
CASSPRTVGRAEAFF
TGTGCCAGCAGCCCAAGGACAGTCGGGCGAGCTGAAGCTTTCTTT
>TRBJ2-3|TRBV4-1|TRBD2|NA
CASSHPGTSSDTQYF
TGCGCCAGCAGCCACCCCGGGACTAGCTCGGATACGCAGTATTTT
>TRBJ2-7|TRBV5-4|TRBD2|NA
CASSSRLAGEEQYF
TGTGCCAGCAGCTCCCGACTAGCGGGGGAGGAGCAGTACTTC
>TRBJ2-2|TRBV7-2|TRBD2|NA
CASSTGLAGTGELFF
TGTGCCAGCAGCACAGGACTAGCGGGAACCGGGGAGCTGTTTTTT
>TRBJ1-6|TRBV5-5|TRBD1|NA
CASRIVPTGGNSPLHF
TGTGCCAGCAGAATCGTTCCGACAGGGGGTAATTCACCCCTCCACTTT
>TRBJ2-1|TRBV6-6|TRBD1|NA
CASSTRDRSYNEQFF
TGTGCCAGCAGTACCAGGGACAGATCCTACAATGAGCAGTTCTTC
>TRBJ2-1|TRBV27|NA|NA
CASSPPYNEQFF
TGTGCCAGCTCTCCCCCCTACAATGAGCAGTTCTTC
>TRBJ2-1|TRBV12-5|TRBD2|once
CASGFTGLAGGHGNEQFF
TGTGCTAGTGGTTTCACGGGACTAGCGGGAGGACATGGAAATGAGCAGTTCTTC
>TRBJ1-4|TRBV18|TRBD1|NA
CASSPSGQGNEKLFF
TGTGCCAGCTCACCATCGGGACAGGGTAATGAAAAACTGTTTTTT
>TRBJ2-1|TRBV7-2|NA|NA
CASSALLYEQFF
TGTGCCAGCAGCGCCCTATTATATGAGCAGTTCTTC
>TRBJ1-2|TRBV30|TRBD1|NA
CAWSDRTGPRNYGYTF
TGTGCCTGGAGTGACCGGACAGGGCCCCGCAACTATGGCTACACCTTC
>TRBJ1-2|TRBV6-5|TRBD1|NA
CASSFDREDGYTF
TGTGCCAGCAGTTTCGACAGGGAGGATGGCTACACCTTC
>TRBJ1-4|TRBV11-2|NA|NA
CASSLASQGGDEKLFF
TGTGCCAGCAGCTTAGCAAGCCAGGGCGGGGATGAAAAACTGTTTTTT
>TRBJ2-5|TRBV6-2/TRBV6-3|TRBD1|NA
CASSAGTGGTQYF
TGTGCCAGCAGCGCCGGGACAGGGGGGACCCAGTACTTC
>TRBJ2-3|TRBV7-9|TRBD2|NA
CASRNSGGTDTQYF
TGTGCCAGCAGAAATAGCGGGGGCACAGATACGCAGTATTTT
>TRBJ2-4|TRBV2|NA|NA
CASSFPRGAGPKNIQYF
TGTGCCAGCAGTTTCCCACGCGGGGCGGGGCCCAAAAACATTCAGTACTTC
>TRBJ1-2|TRBV5-5|TRBD1|once
CASSWSGQAYNGYTF
TGTGCCAGCAGCTGGTCGGGACAGGCCTATAATGGCTACACCTTC
>TRBJ1-2|TRBV5-4|NA|once
CATKTEANYGYTF
TGTGCCACAAAGACAGAAGCTAACTATGGCTACACCTTC
>TRBJ2-5|TRBV28|TRBD2|once
CASSPGGRETQYF
TGTGCCAGCAGCCCGGGGGGGCGGGAGACCCAGTACTTC